These T cell receptor beta chains were read from a single sample in a study of shared clonotypes between healthy human individuals. Some clones are missing from TCRdb's copy, which holds only in-frame ones; the method was immunoSEQ multiplex PCR. The data hold a few million clones, with roughly 93% observed a single time. The sequencing sample was made of naive CD4+ T cells from PBMCs. These receptors originate from a young man in good health. Some clones in this sample may be carry-over from other donors' samples. CDR3s include the opening cysteine and the closing phenylalanine or tryptophan. D genes are given only for firm matches. Clone sizes are given selectively: once, few, many, or a class where the clone is expanded.

abundance: .
j_gene: TRBJ2-2
v_gene: TRBV5-6
d_gene: .
CDR3nt: TGTGCCAGCAGCTTACAGGGAAACACCGGGGAGCTGTTTTTT
CDR3aa: CASSLQGNTGELFF

abundance: .
j_gene: TRBJ2-3
v_gene: TRBV9
d_gene: TRBD2
CDR3nt: TGTGCCAGCAGCGTAGATCTAGCGGGAGGAGATACGCAGTATTTT
CDR3aa: CASSVDLAGGDTQYF

abundance: .
j_gene: TRBJ1-1
v_gene: TRBV2
d_gene: .
CDR3nt: TGTGCCAGCAGTGAAGCGCCTAACACTGAAGCTTTCTTT
CDR3aa: CASSEAPNTEAFF

abundance: once
j_gene: TRBJ1-5
v_gene: TRBV2
d_gene: TRBD1
CDR3nt: TGTGCCAGCAGCGGCCCGACAGGGGGCAATCAGCCCCAGCATTTT
CDR3aa: CASSGPTGGNQPQHF

abundance: .
j_gene: TRBJ1-1
v_gene: TRBV2
d_gene: TRBD1
CDR3nt: TGTGCCAGCAGTGCCTACAGGGGAATGAACACTGAAGCTTTCTTT
CDR3aa: CASSAYRGMNTEAFF

abundance: .
j_gene: TRBJ2-3
v_gene: TRBV11-3
d_gene: TRBD2
CDR3nt: TGTGCCAGCAGCTTCCGGGGGGGTGCAGATACGCAGTATTTT
CDR3aa: CASSFRGGADTQYF

abundance: .
j_gene: TRBJ2-1
v_gene: TRBV5-1
d_gene: TRBD2
CDR3nt: TGCGCCAGCAGCAAGGGACTAGCGGAGAGCTCCTACAATGAGCAGTTCTTC
CDR3aa: CASSKGLAESSYNEQFF

abundance: .
j_gene: TRBJ1-3
v_gene: TRBV28
d_gene: TRBD1
CDR3nt: TGTGCCAGCAGTAGTCAGGGGGCTGGAAACACCATATATTTT
CDR3aa: CASSSQGAGNTIYF

abundance: .
j_gene: TRBJ2-4
v_gene: TRBV10-3
d_gene: TRBD2
CDR3nt: TGTGCCATCAGTGAGTCGCGGACTAGCGGGAGAAACATTCAGTACTTC
CDR3aa: CAISESRTSGRNIQYF

abundance: .
j_gene: TRBJ2-5
v_gene: TRBV9
d_gene: .
CDR3nt: TGTGCCAGCAGCGTAGGGGGCCTAGAGACCCAGTACTTC
CDR3aa: CASSVGGLETQYF

abundance: .
j_gene: TRBJ2-7
v_gene: TRBV5-8
d_gene: TRBD1
CDR3nt: TGTGCCAGCAGGGCCCGGGACAGGGGTCCCCACGAGCAGTACTTC
CDR3aa: CASRARDRGPHEQYF

abundance: .
j_gene: TRBJ2-2
v_gene: TRBV5-8
d_gene: TRBD1
CDR3nt: TGTGCCAGCAGCTGGGGACAGTCTAGAATCAACACCGGGGAGCTGTTTTTT
CDR3aa: CASSWGQSRINTGELFF

abundance: .
j_gene: TRBJ2-4
v_gene: TRBV5-1
d_gene: .
CDR3nt: TGCGCCAGCAGCTTGTCTAGTGGTGCCAAAAACATTCAGTACTTC
CDR3aa: CASSLSSGAKNIQYF

abundance: .
j_gene: TRBJ2-3
v_gene: TRBV7-8
d_gene: .
CDR3nt: TGTGCCAGCAGCTTATGGGACGGCACAGATACGCAGTATTTT
CDR3aa: CASSLWDGTDTQYF

abundance: .
j_gene: TRBJ2-1
v_gene: TRBV7-9
d_gene: TRBD2
CDR3nt: TGTGCCAGCAGCCAGGGACTAGCGGGATATCACAATGAGCAGTTCTTC
CDR3aa: CASSQGLAGYHNEQFF

abundance: .
j_gene: TRBJ2-5
v_gene: TRBV19
d_gene: TRBD1
CDR3nt: TGTGCCAGTAGTACGTTGGACAGGGCCACAGAGACCCAGTACTTC
CDR3aa: CASSTLDRATETQYF

abundance: .
j_gene: TRBJ2-1
v_gene: TRBV6-5
d_gene: .
CDR3nt: TGTGCCAGCAGGGGGGGCGGAAGCTCCTACAATGAGCAGTTCTTC
CDR3aa: CASRGGGSSYNEQFF

abundance: .
j_gene: TRBJ1-1
v_gene: TRBV5-4
d_gene: .
CDR3nt: TGTGCCAGCAGCTTGGCCGGGGGCGAGGCCTACACTGAAGCTTTCTTT
CDR3aa: CASSLAGGEAYTEAFF

abundance: .
j_gene: TRBJ2-3
v_gene: TRBV11-2
d_gene: TRBD1
CDR3nt: TGTGCCAGCAGCTTAGTAGGGACAGGGGGACAGGCGCAGTATTTT
CDR3aa: CASSLVGTGGQAQYF

abundance: .
j_gene: TRBJ1-2
v_gene: TRBV6-5
d_gene: .
CDR3nt: TGTGCCAGCAGTTACCGGGGTTGGGGCTATGGCTACACCTTC
CDR3aa: CASSYRGWGYGYTF

abundance: few
j_gene: TRBJ1-1
v_gene: TRBV28
d_gene: TRBD1
CDR3nt: TGTGCCAGCAGTTACCCTGGACAGGGAGGCACTGAAGCTTTCTTT
CDR3aa: CASSYPGQGGTEAFF

abundance: .
j_gene: TRBJ2-3
v_gene: TRBV18
d_gene: .
CDR3nt: TGTGCCAGCTCACCCCCCGGGGTCCCAGATACGCAGTATTTT
CDR3aa: CASSPPGVPDTQYF

abundance: .
j_gene: TRBJ2-2
v_gene: TRBV30
d_gene: TRBD1
CDR3nt: TGTGCCTGGGGAAGGGGGCTTGGCACCGGGGAGCTGTTTTTT
CDR3aa: CAWGRGLGTGELFF

abundance: .
j_gene: TRBJ2-7
v_gene: TRBV9
d_gene: .
CDR3nt: TGTGCCAGCAGCGTAGCGGACGGGAGCCCCTACGAGCAGTACTTC
CDR3aa: CASSVADGSPYEQYF

abundance: once
j_gene: TRBJ2-1
v_gene: TRBV29-1
d_gene: TRBD2
CDR3nt: TGCAGCGTTGTTTCTAGCGGGAGGCCCCGCACCTACAATGAGCAGTTCTTC
CDR3aa: CSVVSSGRPRTYNEQFF

abundance: few
j_gene: TRBJ1-2
v_gene: TRBV2
d_gene: .
CDR3nt: TGTGCCAGCAGCGAAGGGCGCCGGAACTATGGCTACACCTTC
CDR3aa: CASSEGRRNYGYTF

abundance: .
j_gene: TRBJ2-1
v_gene: TRBV19
d_gene: TRBD2
CDR3nt: TGTGCCAGTAGTACGTTGACTAGCGGGGACAATGAGCAGTTCTTC
CDR3aa: CASSTLTSGDNEQFF

abundance: .
j_gene: TRBJ2-1
v_gene: TRBV6-6
d_gene: .
CDR3nt: TGTGCCAGCAGTTATGGGGGAAGCTCCTACAATGAGCAGTTCTTC
CDR3aa: CASSYGGSSYNEQFF

abundance: .
j_gene: TRBJ2-3
v_gene: TRBV5-6
d_gene: .
CDR3nt: TGTGCCAGCAGCTTGTCGACGGACCCCCCCACAGATACGCAGTATTTT
CDR3aa: CASSLSTDPPTDTQYF

abundance: .
j_gene: TRBJ2-2
v_gene: TRBV25-1
d_gene: .
CDR3nt: TGTGCCAGCAGTGGCTACTACGGGACGCACGGGCCGGTGGGGCTGTTTTTT
CDR3aa: CASSGYYGTHGPVGLFF

abundance: .
j_gene: TRBJ2-1
v_gene: TRBV25-1
d_gene: .
CDR3nt: TGTGCCAGCAGTCTCATCCTGGCGAGGGCCGGAAACAATGAGCAGTTCTTC
CDR3aa: CASSLILARAGNNEQFF

abundance: .
j_gene: TRBJ2-1
v_gene: TRBV15
d_gene: .
CDR3nt: TGTGCCACCAGCAGAGGGATCGGCTATCGGAATGAGCAGTTCTTC
CDR3aa: CATSRGIGYRNEQFF

abundance: .
j_gene: TRBJ1-5
v_gene: TRBV2
d_gene: .
CDR3nt: TGTGCCAGCAGTTATCAGGGCGAAGATCAGCCCCAGCATTTT
CDR3aa: CASSYQGEDQPQHF

abundance: once
j_gene: TRBJ1-3
v_gene: TRBV28
d_gene: TRBD1
CDR3nt: TGTGCCAGCAGTTGGACAGGGGCGGTAAACACCATATATTTT
CDR3aa: CASSWTGAVNTIYF

abundance: .
j_gene: TRBJ2-3
v_gene: TRBV5-1
d_gene: .
CDR3nt: TGCGCCAGCAGCTTGAGTCGGGGCACAGATACGCAGTATTTT
CDR3aa: CASSLSRGTDTQYF

abundance: .
j_gene: TRBJ2-2
v_gene: TRBV7-9
d_gene: TRBD2
CDR3nt: TGTGCCAGCAGCCTAATGACTAGCGGGAGTACCGGGGAGCTGTTTTTT
CDR3aa: CASSLMTSGSTGELFF

abundance: .
j_gene: TRBJ1-1
v_gene: TRBV28
d_gene: .
CDR3nt: TGTGCCAGCAGTTTGGGCTCCCCGAACACTGAAGCTTTCTTT
CDR3aa: CASSLGSPNTEAFF